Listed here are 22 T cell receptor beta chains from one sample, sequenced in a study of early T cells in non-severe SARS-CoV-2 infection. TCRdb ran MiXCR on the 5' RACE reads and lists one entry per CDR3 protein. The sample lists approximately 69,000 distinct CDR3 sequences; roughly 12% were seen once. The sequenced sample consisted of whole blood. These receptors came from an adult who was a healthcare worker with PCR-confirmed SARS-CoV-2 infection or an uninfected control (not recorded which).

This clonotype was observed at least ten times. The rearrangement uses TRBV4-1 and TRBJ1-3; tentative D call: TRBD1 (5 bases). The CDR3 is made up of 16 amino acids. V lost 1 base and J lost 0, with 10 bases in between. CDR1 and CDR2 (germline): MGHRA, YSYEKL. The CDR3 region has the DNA TGCGCCAGCAGCCAAGGAGTCCAGGGCTCTGGAAACACCATATATTTT. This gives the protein CASSQGVQGSGNTIYF.

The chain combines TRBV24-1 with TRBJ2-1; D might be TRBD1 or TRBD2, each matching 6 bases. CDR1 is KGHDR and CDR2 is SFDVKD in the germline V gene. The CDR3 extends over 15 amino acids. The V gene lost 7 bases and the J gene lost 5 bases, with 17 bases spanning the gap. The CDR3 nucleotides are TGTGCCACCAGAGGAAACGGGGGCCCAGACAATGAGCAGTTCTTC. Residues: CATRGNGGPDNEQFF.

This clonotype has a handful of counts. CDR3 region: CASSLENRVLGYTF. CDR3 in DNA: TGTGCCAGCAGCTTAGAGAACAGGGTACTGGGCTACACCTTC. J is TRBJ1-2 and V is TRBV7-9; weak D call: TRBD1 (6 bases). Trimming removed 1 base from V and 8 bases from J, with 14 bases in between. Germline loops: CDR1 SEHNR, CDR2 FQNEAQ (reference sequence). CDR3 length equals 14 residues. Full variable domain (remainder filled in from reference TRBV7-9 and TRBJ1-2): DTGVSQNPRHKITKRGQNVTFRCDPISEHNRLYWYRQTLGQGPEFLTYFQNEAQLEKSRLLSDRFSAERPKGSFSTLEIQRTEQGDSAMYLCASSLENRVLGYTFGSGTRLTVV.

CDR3 coding DNA: TGTGCCAGCAGTTTAAACAGCTACTATGGCTACACCTTC. This gives the protein CASSLNSYYGYTF. The chain couples TRBV12-3 or TRBV12-4 to TRBJ1-2; D gene uncertain. V lost 2 bases, J lost 3 bases, and 7 bases lay in between. CDR3 length: 13 amino acids.

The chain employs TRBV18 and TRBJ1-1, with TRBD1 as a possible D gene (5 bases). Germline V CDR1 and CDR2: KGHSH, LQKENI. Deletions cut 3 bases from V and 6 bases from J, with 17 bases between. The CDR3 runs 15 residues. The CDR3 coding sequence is TGTGCCAGCTCACCGAAGTATGGGGCCCAGGCTGAAGCTTTCTTT. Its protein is CASSPKYGAQAEAFF.

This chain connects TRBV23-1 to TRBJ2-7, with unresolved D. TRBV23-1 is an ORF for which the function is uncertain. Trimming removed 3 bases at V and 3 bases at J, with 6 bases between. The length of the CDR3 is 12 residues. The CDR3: CASSQEHYEQYF. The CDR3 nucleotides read TGCGCCAGCAGTCAGGAGCACTACGAGCAGTACTTC.

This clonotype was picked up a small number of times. The CDR3 DNA sequence: TGTGCCAGCAGCTCGGGGACAGTGAACACCGGGGAGCTGTTTTTT. This gives the protein CASSSGTVNTGELFF. The chain combines TRBV11-2 with TRBJ2-2; TRBD1 aligns across 7 bases. V lost 4 bases to trimming and J lost 1 base; unmatched junction nucleotides: 3. Looked up from germline, CDR1 is SGHAT and CDR2 is FQNNGV. The CDR3 length is 15 residues.

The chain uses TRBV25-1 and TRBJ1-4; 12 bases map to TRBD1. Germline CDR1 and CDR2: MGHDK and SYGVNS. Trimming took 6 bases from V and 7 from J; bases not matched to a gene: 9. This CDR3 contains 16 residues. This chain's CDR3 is CASRAGTGGVIEKLFF. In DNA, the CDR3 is TGTGCCAGCAGAGCCGGGACAGGGGGCGTCATTGAAAAACTGTTTTTT.

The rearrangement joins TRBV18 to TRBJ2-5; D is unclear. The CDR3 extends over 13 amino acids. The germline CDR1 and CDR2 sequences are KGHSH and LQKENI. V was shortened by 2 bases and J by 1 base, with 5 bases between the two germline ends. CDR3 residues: CASSPRSQETQYF. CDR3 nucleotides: TGTGCCAGCTCACCAAGGTCCCAAGAGACCCAGTACTTC.

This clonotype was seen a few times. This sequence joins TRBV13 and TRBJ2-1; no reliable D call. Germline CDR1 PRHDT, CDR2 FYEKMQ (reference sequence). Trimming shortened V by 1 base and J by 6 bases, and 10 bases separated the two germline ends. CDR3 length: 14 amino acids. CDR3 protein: CASSLVSPSNEQFF. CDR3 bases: TGTGCCAGCAGCTTAGTTTCCCCTTCCAATGAGCAGTTCTTC.

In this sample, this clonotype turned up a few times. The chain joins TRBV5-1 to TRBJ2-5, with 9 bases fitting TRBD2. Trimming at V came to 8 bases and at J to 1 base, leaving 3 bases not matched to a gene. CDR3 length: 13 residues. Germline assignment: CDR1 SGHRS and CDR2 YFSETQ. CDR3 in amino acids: CASSTSGQETQYF. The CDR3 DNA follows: TGCGCCAGTTCGACTAGCGGCCAAGAGACCCAGTACTTC. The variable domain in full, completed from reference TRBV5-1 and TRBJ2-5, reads KAGVTQTPRYLIKTRGQQVTLSCSPISGHRSVSWYQQTPGQGLQFLFEYFSETQRNKGNFPGRFSGRQFSNSRSEMNVSTLELGDSALYLCASSTSGQETQYFGPGTRLLVL.

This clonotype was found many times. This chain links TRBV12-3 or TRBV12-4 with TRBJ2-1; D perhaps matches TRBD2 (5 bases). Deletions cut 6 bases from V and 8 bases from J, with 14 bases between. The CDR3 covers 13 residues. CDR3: CASSSDFLDEQFF. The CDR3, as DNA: TGTGCCAGCAGCTCGGACTTTTTAGATGAGCAGTTCTTC.

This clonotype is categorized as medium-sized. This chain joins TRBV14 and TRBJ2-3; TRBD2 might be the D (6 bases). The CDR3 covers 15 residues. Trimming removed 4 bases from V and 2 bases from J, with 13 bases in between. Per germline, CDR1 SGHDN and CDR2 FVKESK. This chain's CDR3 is CASSLHSGLTDTQYF. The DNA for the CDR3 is TGTGCCAGCAGCCTCCACTCGGGACTCACAGATACGCAGTATTTT.

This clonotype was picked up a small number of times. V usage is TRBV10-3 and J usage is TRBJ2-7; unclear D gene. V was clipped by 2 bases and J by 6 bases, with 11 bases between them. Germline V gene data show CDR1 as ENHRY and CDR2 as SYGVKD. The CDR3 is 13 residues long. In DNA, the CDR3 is TGTGCCATCAGTGAGGCGACACAAGCCGAGCAGTACTTC. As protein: CAISEATQAEQYF.

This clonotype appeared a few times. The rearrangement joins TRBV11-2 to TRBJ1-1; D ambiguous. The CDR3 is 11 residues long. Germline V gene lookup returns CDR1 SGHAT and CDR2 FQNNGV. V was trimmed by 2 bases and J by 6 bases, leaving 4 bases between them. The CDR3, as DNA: TGTGCCAGCAGCTTATTCGCTGAAGCTTTCTTT. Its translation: CASSLFAEAFF.

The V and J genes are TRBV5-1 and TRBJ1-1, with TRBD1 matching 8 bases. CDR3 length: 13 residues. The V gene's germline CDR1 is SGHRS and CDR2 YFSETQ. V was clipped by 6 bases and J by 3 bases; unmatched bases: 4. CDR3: CASKTGGYTEAFF. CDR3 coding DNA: TGCGCCAGCAAAACAGGGGGTTACACTGAAGCTTTCTTT.

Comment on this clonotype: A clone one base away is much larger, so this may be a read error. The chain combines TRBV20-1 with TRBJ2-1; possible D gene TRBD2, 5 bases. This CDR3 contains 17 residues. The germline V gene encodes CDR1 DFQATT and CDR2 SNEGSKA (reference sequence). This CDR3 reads CSARDVSGLSSNNEQFF. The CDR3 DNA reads TGCAGTGCTAGAGATGTAAGCGGCCTTAGCTCCAACAATGAGCAGTTCTTC.

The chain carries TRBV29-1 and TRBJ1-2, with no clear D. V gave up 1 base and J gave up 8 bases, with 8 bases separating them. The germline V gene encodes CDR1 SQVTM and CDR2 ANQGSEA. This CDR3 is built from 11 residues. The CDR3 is CSVEGLGGYTF. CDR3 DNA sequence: TGCAGCGTTGAAGGGCTGGGGGGCTACACCTTC.

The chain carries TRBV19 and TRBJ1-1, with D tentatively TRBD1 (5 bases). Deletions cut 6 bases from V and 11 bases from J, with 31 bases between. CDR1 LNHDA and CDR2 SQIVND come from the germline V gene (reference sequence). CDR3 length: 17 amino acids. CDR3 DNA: TGTGCCAGTAGGAGCACAGGAGACACTTCCAGGGAAGCTTGGGCTTTCTTT. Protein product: CASRSTGDTSREAWAFF.

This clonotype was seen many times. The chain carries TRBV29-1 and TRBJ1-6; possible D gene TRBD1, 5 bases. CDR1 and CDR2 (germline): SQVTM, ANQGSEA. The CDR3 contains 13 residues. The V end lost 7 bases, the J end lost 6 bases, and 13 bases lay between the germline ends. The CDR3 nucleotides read TGCAGCGCGGGGGAACGGCGTAATTCACCCCTCCACTTT. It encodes CSAGERRNSPLHF.

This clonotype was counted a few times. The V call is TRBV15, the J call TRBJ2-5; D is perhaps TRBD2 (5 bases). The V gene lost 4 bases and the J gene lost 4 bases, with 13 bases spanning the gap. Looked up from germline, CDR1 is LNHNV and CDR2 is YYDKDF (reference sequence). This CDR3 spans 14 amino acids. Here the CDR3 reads CATSKLVRGETQYF. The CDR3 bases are TGTGCCACCAGCAAACTAGTGAGAGGAGAGACCCAGTACTTC.

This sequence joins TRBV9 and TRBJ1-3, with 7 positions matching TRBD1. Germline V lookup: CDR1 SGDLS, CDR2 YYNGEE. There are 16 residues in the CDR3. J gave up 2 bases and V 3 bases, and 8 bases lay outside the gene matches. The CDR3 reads CASSAPSGTAGNTIYF. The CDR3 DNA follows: TGTGCCAGCAGCGCCCCATCCGGGACAGCTGGAAACACCATATATTTT.